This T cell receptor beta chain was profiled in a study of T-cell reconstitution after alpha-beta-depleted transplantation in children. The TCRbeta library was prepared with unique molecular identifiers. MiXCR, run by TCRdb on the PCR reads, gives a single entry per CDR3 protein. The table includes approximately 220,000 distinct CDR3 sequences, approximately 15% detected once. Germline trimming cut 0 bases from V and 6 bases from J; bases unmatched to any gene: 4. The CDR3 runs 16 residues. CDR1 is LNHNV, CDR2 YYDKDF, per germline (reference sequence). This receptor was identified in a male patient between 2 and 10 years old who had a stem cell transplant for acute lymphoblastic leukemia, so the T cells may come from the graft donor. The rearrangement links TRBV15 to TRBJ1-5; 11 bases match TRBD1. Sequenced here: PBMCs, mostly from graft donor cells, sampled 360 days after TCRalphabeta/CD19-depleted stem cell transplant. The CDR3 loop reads CATSRDGTGGGQPQHF. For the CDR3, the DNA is TGTGCCACCAGCAGAGATGGGACAGGGGGAGGTCAGCCCCAGCATTTT.